A selection of T cell receptor beta chains follows, all from one sample in a study of shared clonotypes between healthy human individuals. Produced via immunoSEQ multiplex PCR; TCRdb's table is partial and in-frame only. The data contain about 1.5 million clones, approximately 97% of them singletons. Sequencing was carried out using naive CD4+ T cells sorted from blood. The receptors shown here come from a man aged 25 to 45 in good health. Each CDR3 is given with its conserved first and last residue. A D gene is named only where the DNA matches it firmly. Clone size is not always given. Where it is, it says once, few, many or a class for expanded clones.

V gene: TRBV6-5; clone size: .; J gene: TRBJ1-5; D gene: .; CDR3 protein: CASRATGWSNQPQHF; CDR3 DNA: TGTGCCAGCAGAGCTACAGGGTGGAGCAATCAGCCCCAGCATTTT
V gene: TRBV7-9; clone size: .; J gene: TRBJ1-3; D gene: TRBD1; CDR3 protein: CASSPPGTDNSGNTIYF; CDR3 DNA: TGTGCCAGCAGCCCGCCCGGGACAGACAACTCTGGAAACACCATATATTTT
V gene: TRBV2; clone size: .; J gene: TRBJ2-3; D gene: .; CDR3 protein: CASSPGDTQYF; CDR3 DNA: TGTGCCAGCAGTCCCGGGGATACGCAGTATTTT
V gene: TRBV11-2; clone size: .; J gene: TRBJ2-3; D gene: TRBD1; CDR3 protein: CASSAGDRVADTQYF; CDR3 DNA: TGTGCCAGCAGCGCGGGGGACAGGGTTGCAGATACGCAGTATTTT
V gene: TRBV7-6; clone size: .; J gene: TRBJ2-1; D gene: .; CDR3 protein: CASSPRRSLYNEQFF; CDR3 DNA: TGTGCCAGCAGCCCCAGACGGTCCTTGTACAATGAGCAGTTCTTC
V gene: TRBV6-4; clone size: .; J gene: TRBJ1-2; D gene: TRBD1; CDR3 protein: CASSPGTDYGYTF; CDR3 DNA: TGTGCCAGCAGCCCCGGGACAGACTATGGCTACACCTTC
V gene: TRBV11-2; clone size: .; J gene: TRBJ1-1; D gene: TRBD1; CDR3 protein: CASSLGRGAEAFF; CDR3 DNA: TGTGCCAGCAGCTTGGGCAGGGGGGCTGAAGCTTTCTTT
V gene: TRBV9; clone size: .; J gene: TRBJ1-5; D gene: .; CDR3 protein: CASSVGPGTQPQHF; CDR3 DNA: TGTGCCAGCAGCGTAGGACCGGGGACTCAGCCCCAGCATTTT
V gene: TRBV7-3; clone size: .; J gene: TRBJ2-3; D gene: TRBD2; CDR3 protein: CASSLTRAGGTDTQYF; CDR3 DNA: TGTGCCAGCAGCTTAACCAGAGCGGGGGGCACAGATACGCAGTATTTT
V gene: TRBV18; clone size: once; J gene: TRBJ2-3; D gene: .; CDR3 protein: CASSPPWPASTDTQYF; CDR3 DNA: TGTGCCAGCTCACCACCTTGGCCTGCTAGCACAGATACGCAGTATTTT
V gene: TRBV20-1; clone size: .; J gene: TRBJ2-1; D gene: TRBD2; CDR3 protein: CSAAGVQFF; CDR3 DNA: TGCAGTGCCGCGGGGGTGCAGTTCTTC
V gene: TRBV19; clone size: .; J gene: TRBJ1-4; D gene: .; CDR3 protein: CASSTPELTEKLFF; CDR3 DNA: TGTGCCAGTAGTACCCCTGAGCTAACGGAAAAACTGTTTTTT
V gene: TRBV7-9; clone size: .; J gene: TRBJ2-4; D gene: .; CDR3 protein: CASSLVGDKNIQYF; CDR3 DNA: TGTGCCAGCAGCTTAGTTGGAGACAAAAACATTCAGTACTTC
V gene: TRBV6-6; clone size: .; J gene: TRBJ2-3; D gene: TRBD1; CDR3 protein: CASKFLGVGQNTQYF; CDR3 DNA: TGTGCCAGCAAGTTCCTCGGTGTGGGACAGAATACGCAGTATTTT
V gene: TRBV9; clone size: .; J gene: TRBJ2-1; D gene: .; CDR3 protein: CASSVEGRYNEQFF; CDR3 DNA: TGTGCCAGCAGCGTAGAGGGACGCTACAATGAGCAGTTCTTC
V gene: TRBV5-1; clone size: .; J gene: TRBJ2-5; D gene: .; CDR3 protein: CASSLRGSTEQETQYF; CDR3 DNA: TGCGCCAGCAGCCTCCGAGGTAGCACGGAACAAGAGACCCAGTACTTC
V gene: TRBV27; clone size: .; J gene: TRBJ1-2; D gene: TRBD1; CDR3 protein: CASRGTGRGYTF; CDR3 DNA: TGTGCCAGCAGGGGGACAGGGCGCGGCTACACCTTC
V gene: TRBV10-1; clone size: .; J gene: TRBJ2-3; D gene: TRBD2; CDR3 protein: CASSRLAGSTDTQYF; CDR3 DNA: TGCGCCAGCAGCCGACTAGCGGGAAGCACAGATACGCAGTATTTT
V gene: TRBV27; clone size: .; J gene: TRBJ2-7; D gene: TRBD2; CDR3 protein: CASRGLGLAGHEQYF; CDR3 DNA: TGTGCCAGCAGAGGTCTGGGTCTAGCGGGACACGAGCAGTACTTC
V gene: TRBV5-1; clone size: .; J gene: TRBJ1-1; D gene: .; CDR3 protein: CASSLDPDLNTEAFF; CDR3 DNA: TGCGCCAGCAGCTTGGATCCGGATTTGAACACTGAAGCTTTCTTT
V gene: TRBV20-1; clone size: .; J gene: TRBJ1-2; D gene: .; CDR3 protein: CSARNREGYTF; CDR3 DNA: TGCAGTGCTAGAAACAGGGAAGGCTACACCTTC
V gene: TRBV18; clone size: .; J gene: TRBJ2-7; D gene: .; CDR3 protein: CASSPFSARGDHEQYF; CDR3 DNA: TGTGCCAGCTCACCATTTTCCGCCAGGGGGGACCACGAGCAGTACTTC
V gene: TRBV7-9; clone size: .; J gene: TRBJ2-6; D gene: TRBD1; CDR3 protein: CASSPYPGQGTGANVLTF; CDR3 DNA: TGTGCCAGCAGCCCTTATCCAGGACAGGGTACCGGGGCCAACGTCCTGACTTTC
V gene: TRBV5-1; clone size: .; J gene: TRBJ2-1; D gene: TRBD2; CDR3 protein: CASYLGTSGSNEQFF; CDR3 DNA: TGCGCCAGCTACCTGGGGACTAGCGGGAGCAATGAGCAGTTCTTC
V gene: TRBV11-2; clone size: .; J gene: TRBJ1-4; D gene: TRBD1; CDR3 protein: CASSLGGTDEKLFF; CDR3 DNA: TGTGCCAGCAGCTTAGGGGGGACAGATGAAAAACTGTTTTTT
V gene: TRBV28; clone size: .; J gene: TRBJ2-1; D gene: TRBD1; CDR3 protein: CASSLTDRGGNEQFF; CDR3 DNA: TGTGCCAGCAGCCTGACCGACAGGGGCGGGAATGAGCAGTTCTTC
V gene: TRBV28; clone size: .; J gene: TRBJ2-7; D gene: .; CDR3 protein: CASSLIGVGKGVGYEQYF; CDR3 DNA: TGTGCCAGCAGTTTGATTGGAGTCGGGAAAGGGGTAGGATACGAGCAGTACTTC
V gene: TRBV6-5; clone size: once; J gene: TRBJ1-5; D gene: .; CDR3 protein: CASSYDQSNQPQHF; CDR3 DNA: TGTGCCAGCAGTTACGATCAGAGCAATCAGCCCCAGCATTTT
V gene: TRBV4-1; clone size: .; J gene: TRBJ1-2; D gene: .; CDR3 protein: CASSHPRQQGSYGYTF; CDR3 DNA: TGCGCCAGCAGCCACCCAAGGCAACAGGGCTCTTATGGCTACACCTTC
V gene: TRBV11-3; clone size: once; J gene: TRBJ2-7; D gene: .; CDR3 protein: CASSLVLGREQYF; CDR3 DNA: TGTGCCAGCAGCTTAGTTCTCGGTAGGGAGCAGTACTTC
V gene: TRBV12-2; clone size: .; J gene: TRBJ2-1; D gene: .; CDR3 protein: CASRFSPDWPCSYNEQFF; CDR3 DNA: TGTGCAAGTCGCTTTTCCCCGGACTGGCCCTGCTCCTACAATGAGCAGTTCTTC
V gene: TRBV7-9; clone size: .; J gene: TRBJ1-4; D gene: .; CDR3 protein: CASSFRQTEKLFF; CDR3 DNA: TGTGCCAGCAGCTTTAGACAGACCGAAAAACTGTTTTTT
V gene: TRBV4-1; clone size: .; J gene: TRBJ2-1; D gene: TRBD2; CDR3 protein: CASSQGSGRLYNEQFF; CDR3 DNA: TGCGCCAGCAGCCAAGGGAGCGGGAGGCTCTACAATGAGCAGTTCTTC